A selection of T cell receptor beta chains follows, all from one sample in a study of blood T cells in healthy people across ages. TCRdb re-derived calls from the 5' RACE reads in MiXCR, one entry per CDR3 protein. The sample shows hundreds of thousands of distinct CDR3 sequences, roughly 53% of them seen only once. The sequencing sample was made of blood. These receptors originate from a man aged 55-75 years in good health. The CDR3 runs from the conserved cysteine through the conserved F or W. The D gene is left open where the match is weak. The size entry is marked missing in some rows and otherwise reads once, few, many or a size class.

d_call	v_call	j_call	clone_size	cdr3_nt	cdr3_aa
.	TRBV6-6	TRBJ2-1	few	TGTGCCAGCAGTCTACCCAACAATGAGCAGTTCTTC	CASSLPNNEQFF
TRBD1	TRBV5-1	TRBJ2-7	few	TGCGCCAGCAGCTGGAAGACAGGGGGCAGCTCCTACGAGCAGTACTTC	CASSWKTGGSSYEQYF
TRBD1	TRBV29-1	TRBJ1-1	.	TGCAGCGCGGGACAGTACACTGAAGCTTTCTTT	CSAGQYTEAFF
.	TRBV12-3/TRBV12-4	TRBJ2-2	.	TGTGCCAGCAGTCCGGTACTCGGGGAGCTGTTTTTT	CASSPVLGELFF
.	TRBV7-2	TRBJ2-7	.	TGTGCCAGCAGCGTAGTGGCGGGGGCCTACAATGAGCAGTACTTC	CASSVVAGAYNEQYF
TRBD1	TRBV29-1	TRBJ2-3	.	TGCAGCGTGGGCCGGGACAGGGGAAGGGGCACAGATACGCAGTATTTT	CSVGRDRGRGTDTQYF
.	TRBV7-2	TRBJ2-5	few	TGTGCCAGCAGCCCCCGTGGACAGTACCAAGAGACCCAGTACTTC	CASSPRGQYQETQYF
.	TRBV6-5	TRBJ2-4	.	TGTGCCAGCAGTTACTCGATGCAGGGGCTGGGCATTCAGTACTTC	CASSYSMQGLGIQYF
.	TRBV3-1	TRBJ2-1	.	TGTGCCAGCAGCCCGGGACTGAGCTCCTACAATGAGCAGTTCTTC	CASSPGLSSYNEQFF
TRBD1	TRBV20-1	TRBJ2-1	.	TGCAGCCGACAGGGGGGTGGGGGTGAGCAGTTCTTC	CSRQGGGGEQFF
.	TRBV6-6	TRBJ2-6	few	TGTGCCAGCGGGGGGACCTCCAGCTCTGGGGCCAACGTCCTGACTTTC	CASGGTSSSGANVLTF
.	TRBV20-1	TRBJ2-1	once	TGCAGGGGGACAAGGAATAATGAGCAGTTCTTC	CRGTRNNEQFF
.	TRBV18	TRBJ1-2	.	TGTGCCAGCTCACCGGAGCTAGCGGGGCCTGAAGGCTATGGCTACACCTTC	CASSPELAGPEGYGYTF
.	TRBV18	TRBJ2-5	.	TGTGCCAGCTCACCACCGTTGGTCCAAGAGACCCAGTACTTC	CASSPPLVQETQYF
TRBD1	TRBV7-2	TRBJ2-7	.	TGTGCCAGCAGCTCAATGAGGGGGCCCTACGAGCAGTACTTC	CASSSMRGPYEQYF
.	TRBV7-2	TRBJ1-1	few	TGTGCCAGCAGCTTATGGGCAGACAGGAACACTGAAGCTTTCTTT	CASSLWADRNTEAFF
TRBD1	TRBV13	TRBJ2-7	.	TGTGCCAGCAGCTCCTCCGGGACAGGTCTCTACGAGCAGTACTTC	CASSSSGTGLYEQYF
.	TRBV2	TRBJ1-2	.	TGTGCCAGCAGGAAGGACAGTTACTATGGCTACACCTTC	CASRKDSYYGYTF
.	TRBV6-6	TRBJ2-7	.	TGTGCCACCTCCCCCGATCTCTACGAGCAGTACTTC	CATSPDLYEQYF
.	TRBV18	TRBJ2-7	.	TGTGCCAGCTCAACCGGGACACGGTACGAGCAGTACTTC	CASSTGTRYEQYF
.	TRBV2	TRBJ2-3	.	TGTGCCAGCAGTGAAAGGGGGGCTCAGGTCCCACGTCCGGATACGCAGTATTTT	CASSERGAQVPRPDTQYF
TRBD2	TRBV5-1	TRBJ2-7	.	TGCGCCAGCAGCTCGGTGACTAGCGGGGGATACGAGCAGTACTTC	CASSSVTSGGYEQYF
.	TRBV20-1	TRBJ2-1	.	TGCATTTCCCAGACGTCCAATGAGCAGTTCTTC	CISQTSNEQFF
.	TRBV20-1	TRBJ2-6	few	TGCAGTTGCCTTGGGGCCGTCGGGGCCAACGTCCTGACTTTC	CSCLGAVGANVLTF
.	TRBV6-5	TRBJ2-4	.	TGTGCCAGCAGTTACTCGTACGGGAGCACCAAAAACATTCAGTACTTC	CASSYSYGSTKNIQYF
TRBD1	TRBV29-1	TRBJ2-1	few	TGCAGCGCCGGGACAGGGGGCGATGAGCAGTTCTTC	CSAGTGGDEQFF
.	TRBV13	TRBJ2-7	.	TGTGCCTGCAGCTTCCCGGGGAGAAACTACGAGCAGTACTTC	CACSFPGRNYEQYF
.	TRBV24-1	TRBJ1-2	few	TGTGCCACCAGTAAACAGGGCGGGGGCTACACCTTC	CATSKQGGGYTF
.	TRBV6-2/TRBV6-3	TRBJ2-1	.	TGTGCCAGCACCACAATGGATGATTCCTACAATGAGCAGTTCTTC	CASTTMDDSYNEQFF
TRBD2	TRBV9	TRBJ2-3	.	TGTGCCAGCAGCGTAGACATCCCCGGGACTAGCGGGGGGTCGCAGTATTTT	CASSVDIPGTSGGSQYF
TRBD1	TRBV5-1	TRBJ2-3	.	TGCGCCAGCAGCTTGGTGGCAGGGGGCGCAGATACGCAGTATTTT	CASSLVAGGADTQYF
.	TRBV6-1	TRBJ2-3	.	TGTGCCAGCAGTGAAGATAGGCGGGGACTGATAGATACGCAGTATTTT	CASSEDRRGLIDTQYF
TRBD2	TRBV5-1	TRBJ2-1	few	TGCGCCAGCAGCTTGGGGGAGGGTGAGCAGTTCTTC	CASSLGEGEQFF
.	TRBV7-8	TRBJ1-1	.	TGTGCCAGCAGCGCCAACCTGAACACTGAAGCTTTCTTT	CASSANLNTEAFF
TRBD1	TRBV5-1	TRBJ2-3	.	TGCGCCAGCAGCTTGGCCGGGACAGGGCCCCCAGATACGCAGTATTTT	CASSLAGTGPPDTQYF
TRBD2	TRBV12-3/TRBV12-4	TRBJ2-5	.	TGTGCCAGCAGTCAGCGGGGGGGGCCGCAAGAGACCCAGTACTTC	CASSQRGGPQETQYF
.	TRBV6-5	TRBJ1-2	.	TGTGCCAGCAGTTACTCGAACCCGGGACGGAACTATGGCTACACCTTC	CASSYSNPGRNYGYTF
.	TRBV18	TRBJ2-5	.	TGTGCCAGCTCCCCTAATAGCGGATCCCAAGAGACCCAGTACTTC	CASSPNSGSQETQYF
.	TRBV29-1	TRBJ1-1	.	TGCAGCGTTGTACAGTACAACACTAAAGCTTTCTTT	CSVVQYNTKAFF
TRBD2	TRBV2	TRBJ2-1	few	TGTGCCAGCAGAATACTAGTTAGCGGGGGGGCGTTAGGGCAGTTCTTC	CASRILVSGGALGQFF
TRBD2	TRBV20-1	TRBJ2-3	few	TGCAGTGCTAGAGATTGGGGGACTAGCGGGGGAGATACGCAGTATTTT	CSARDWGTSGGDTQYF
.	TRBV5-1	TRBJ1-2	.	TGCGCCAGCAGCTTGGTTTACGCCGCTAACTATGGCTACACCTTC	CASSLVYAANYGYTF